This T cell receptor (beta chain) is drawn from a study of STAT3 mutations in large granular lymphocyte leukemia. Study in general: Canonical activating STAT3 mutations were detected in roughly half of the longitudinally sequenced T-LGLL patients. General observations from the study: Every T-LGLL patient had at least one immunodominant TCRbeta clonotype.

This CDR3 spans 14 amino acids. V shed 5 bases and J 4 bases; nucleotides not matched to a gene: 6. Germline CDR1 SGHTA, CDR2 FQGNSA. This clone was seen more than once but under ten times. The antigen is not known. Each sample's TCRbeta library yielded on average about 40,773 productive templates. Data came from immunoSEQ multiplex PCR; TCRdb stores just in-frame clones and leaves some out. The top ten hold about 38% of the sample, which has about 10,000 clones, around 89% seen once. The TCR originated in a man aged 55 to 69 with T-cell large granular lymphocyte leukemia. Some clones in this sample may be carry-over from other donors' samples. This chain connects TRBV7-2 to TRBJ2-7; 9 nucleotides line up with TRBD1. Input material: peripheral blood mononuclear cells. The DNA of the CDR3 is TGTGCCAGCAGCCGCCGACAGGGGGAATACGAGCAGTACTTC. Encoded protein: CASSRRQGEYEQYF. The whole variable domain, filled in from reference TRBV7-2 and TRBJ2-7, reads GAGVSQSPSNKVTEKGKDVELRCDPISGHTALYWYRQSLGQGLEFLIYFQGNSAPDKSGLPSDRFSAERTGGSVSTLTIQRTQQEDSAVYLCASSRRQGEYEQYFGPGTRLTVT.